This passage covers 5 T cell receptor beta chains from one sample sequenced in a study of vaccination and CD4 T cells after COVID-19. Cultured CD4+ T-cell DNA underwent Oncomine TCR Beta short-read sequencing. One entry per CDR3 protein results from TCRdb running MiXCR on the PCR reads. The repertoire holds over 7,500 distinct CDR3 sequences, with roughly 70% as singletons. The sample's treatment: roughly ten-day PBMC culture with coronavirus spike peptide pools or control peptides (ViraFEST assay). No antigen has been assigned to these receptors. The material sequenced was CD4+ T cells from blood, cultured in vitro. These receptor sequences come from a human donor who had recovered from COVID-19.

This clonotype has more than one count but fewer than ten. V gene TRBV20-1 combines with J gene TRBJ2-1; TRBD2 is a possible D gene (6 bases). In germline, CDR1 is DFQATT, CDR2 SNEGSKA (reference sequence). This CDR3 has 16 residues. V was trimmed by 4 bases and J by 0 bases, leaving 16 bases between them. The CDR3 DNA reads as TGCAGTGCTACTTATTCCGGGACTCCCTCCTACAATGAGCAGTTCTTC. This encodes CSATYSGTPSYNEQFF.

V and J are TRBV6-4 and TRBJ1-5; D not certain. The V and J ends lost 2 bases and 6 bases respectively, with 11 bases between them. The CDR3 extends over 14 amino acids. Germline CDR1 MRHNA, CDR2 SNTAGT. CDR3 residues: CASSDRDHSQPQHF. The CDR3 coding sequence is TGTGCCAGCAGTGACCGAGACCATAGTCAGCCCCAGCATTTT.

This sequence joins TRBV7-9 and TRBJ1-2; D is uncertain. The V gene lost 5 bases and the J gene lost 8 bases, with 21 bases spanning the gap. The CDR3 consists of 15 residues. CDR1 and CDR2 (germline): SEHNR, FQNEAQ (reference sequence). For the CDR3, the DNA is TGTGCCAGCAGCCAGTTCAGGAGGGATTCGGGCGGCTACACCTTC. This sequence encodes CASSQFRRDSGGYTF.

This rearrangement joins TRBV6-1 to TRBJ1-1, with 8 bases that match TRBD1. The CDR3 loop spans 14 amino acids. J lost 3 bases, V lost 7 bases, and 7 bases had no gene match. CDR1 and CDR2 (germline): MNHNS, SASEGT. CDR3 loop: CASTPGGDYTEAFF. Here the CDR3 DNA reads TGTGCCAGCACCCCAGGGGGCGATTACACTGAAGCTTTCTTT.

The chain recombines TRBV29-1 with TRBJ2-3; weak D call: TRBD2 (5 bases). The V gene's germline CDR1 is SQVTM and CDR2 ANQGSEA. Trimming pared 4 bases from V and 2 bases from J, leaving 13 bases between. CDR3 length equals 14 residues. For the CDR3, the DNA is TGCAGCGTTGGGACTCGACCAGCCACAGATACGCAGTATTTT. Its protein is CSVGTRPATDTQYF.